The clone carrying this TCR beta chain has just one count. This specimen comes from a study of blood T cell repertoires in COVID-19. Study-wide context: From the United States, Italy and Spain came samples of acute and convalescent COVID-19. The analysed material was cDNA or gDNA that came from T cells, B-cell-depleted T cells, or PBMCs.

Patients at the Seattle site were enrolled during active infection and followed longitudinally. Trimming removed 3 bases from V and 3 bases from J, with 12 bases in between. The CDR3 sequence is 16 residues long. Germline-derived CDR1 and CDR2 are LNHDA and SQIVND (reference sequence). As processed by the authors: It was from reference gene primer amplification that nucleated cell counts were estimated. Produced via immunoSEQ multiplex PCR; TCRdb's table is partial and in-frame only. The V and J calls and the clone size are those of that table, but D and trimming were determined from the DNA. The profile shows 250,000 to 300,000 clones, 80% to 95% of them singletons.

This chain uses TRBV19 with TRBJ2-6, with D perhaps TRBD1 (7 bases). The specimen was peripheral blood. The sequence derives from a woman aged 25 to 39 with COVID-19, enrolled during active disease. The CDR3 nucleotides read TGTGCCAGTAGTATGGAGGGGGCGCGTGGGGCCAACGTCCTGACTTTC. This gives the protein CASSMEGARGANVLTF.